The rows below give T cell receptor beta chains drawn from one sample of a study of CD8+ T cells in alopecia areata. Repertoires were generated with immunoSEQ multiplex PCR, while TCRdb's copy carries only in-frame clones and drops some. The repertoire includes nearly 110,000 clones, around 84% of them detected once, and around 25% sits in the top ten. The sequences come from CD8+ T cells sorted from blood, collected at week 24, from a patient treated with tofacitinib. The origin of the receptors is a human donor with alopecia areata. Each CDR3 is given with its conserved first and last residue. Fields, in order: CDR3 protein, CDR3 DNA, clone size, D gene, J gene, V gene, CDR3 length. D genes are given only for firm matches. Only some rows state a clone size, as once, few, many or a class for expanded clones.

CASSLGLGPTQPQHF TGTGCCAGCAGCTTAGGCCTAGGCCCAACTCAGCCCCAGCATTTT - - TRBJ1-5 TRBV13 15
CAISESMGTEGWYQETQYF TGTGCCATCAGTGAGTCGATGGGCACAGAGGGGTGGTACCAAGAGACCCAGTACTTC once - TRBJ2-5 TRBV10-3 19
CAWRKTPGEETQYF TGTGCCTGGAGAAAAACACCCGGCGAAGAGACCCAGTACTTC few - TRBJ2-5 TRBV30 14
CASSQDHRGYGYTF TGCGCCAGCAGCCAAGATCACAGGGGCTATGGCTACACCTTC large TRBD1 TRBJ1-2 TRBV4-1 14
CASSLERRNEQFF TGCGCCAGCAGCCTCGAGCGGAGGAATGAGCAGTTCTTC - - TRBJ2-1 TRBV4-1 13
CASSRWTGLTYEQYF TGTGCCAGCAGCCGTTGGACAGGCCTCACCTACGAGCAGTACTTC - TRBD1 TRBJ2-7 TRBV7-6 15
CASSPLAGVETQYF TGTGCCAGCAGTCCGCTAGCGGGGGTGGAGACCCAGTACTTC once TRBD2 TRBJ2-5 TRBV27 14
CASTPASSYNEQFF TGTGCCAGCACCCCAGCCAGCTCCTACAATGAGCAGTTCTTC - - TRBJ2-1 TRBV27 14
CASSLQAILDTQYF TGTGCCAGCAGCTTACAGGCCATCCTAGATACGCAGTATTTT - - TRBJ2-3 TRBV7-9 14
CASSLAANEQFF TGTGCCAGCAGCTTAGCGGCCAATGAGCAGTTCTTC - - TRBJ2-1 TRBV5-6 12
CASSYSRGTSYEQYF TGTGCCAGCAGTTACTCTCGGGGGACATCCTACGAGCAGTACTTC - - TRBJ2-7 TRBV6-5 15
CASGLAGSTNEKLFF TGTGCTAGTGGTTTGGCCGGCTCAACTAATGAAAAACTGTTTTTT - - TRBJ1-4 TRBV12-5 15
CASSQGLATDTQYF TGCGCCAGCAGCCAAGGGCTAGCCACAGATACGCAGTATTTT - - TRBJ2-3 TRBV4-3 14
CASSLGSENYGYTF TGTGCCAGCAGCTTAGGCTCGGAGAACTATGGCTACACCTTC - - TRBJ1-2 TRBV7-6 14
CSVEVSSYNSPLHF TGCAGCGTTGAAGTTAGCTCCTATAATTCACCCCTCCACTTT - - TRBJ1-6 TRBV29-1 14
CASASPGPNTEAFF TGTGCTAGTGCCTCTCCAGGGCCGAACACTGAAGCTTTCTTT - - TRBJ1-1 TRBV12-5 14
CASSSWTGSGIEAFF TGTGCCAGCAGCTCCTGGACGGGGTCAGGAATTGAAGCTTTCTTT - - TRBJ1-1 TRBV7-2 15
CASNLPTGEGADTQYF TGTGCCAGCAATCTACCGACGGGAGAAGGCGCAGATACGCAGTATTTT - - TRBJ2-3 TRBV2 16
CASLQGAPYEQYF TGTGCCAGTCTCCAGGGGGCCCCCTACGAGCAGTACTTC - TRBD1 TRBJ2-7 TRBV2 13
CASSGKVATRRDTQYF TGTGCCAGCAGCGGGAAAGTAGCGACGCGGAGAGATACGCAGTATTTT - - TRBJ2-3 TRBV9 16
CASIDPRESGEQFF TGTGCCAGCATCGACCCGAGGGAATCGGGTGAGCAGTTCTTC - - TRBJ2-1 TRBV2 14
CASTGMVTQPSDEQFF TGTGCCAGCACAGGGATGGTGACACAACCTTCGGATGAGCAGTTCTTC - - TRBJ2-1 TRBV2 16
CASSLEQSWPANVLTF TGTGCCAGCAGCTTAGAGCAGTCCTGGCCCGCCAACGTCCTGACTTTC - - TRBJ2-6 TRBV7-8 16
CSVEEAGGSYEQYF TGCAGCGTTGAAGAGGCAGGGGGCTCCTACGAGCAGTACTTC - TRBD1 TRBJ2-7 TRBV29-1 14
CASSHTTDSYEQYF TGCGCCAGCAGCCATACGACCGACTCCTACGAGCAGTACTTC - - TRBJ2-7 TRBV4-1 14
CASSLGLGVAEAFF TGTGCCAGCAGCTTAGGCCTTGGGGTGGCTGAAGCTTTCTTT - - TRBJ1-1 TRBV13 14
CASSQMGTSGYYEQYF TGCGCCAGCAGCCAGATGGGGACTAGCGGCTACTACGAGCAGTACTTC - TRBD2 TRBJ2-7 TRBV4-1 16
CASSLSFPPVGGGGDTQYF TGTGCCAGCAGTTTATCTTTCCCCCCCGTGGGCGGGGGCGGGGATACGCAGTATTTT - - TRBJ2-3 TRBV27 19
CASSRDRGNTIYF TGCGCCAGCAGTCGGGACAGAGGAAACACCATATATTTT - TRBD1 TRBJ1-3 TRBV10-1 13
CASQKTYSNQPQHF TGTGCCAGCCAGAAAACCTATAGCAATCAGCCCCAGCATTTT - - TRBJ1-5 TRBV6-1 14
CASSLPRGTQYF TGTGCCAGCAGCCTCCCGCGGGGAACGCAGTATTTT - - TRBJ2-3 TRBV9 12
CSPTLENQETQYF TGCAGCCCCACGCTAGAGAACCAAGAGACCCAGTACTTC - - TRBJ2-5 TRBV29-1 13
CASSQDRTANTEAFF TGCGCCAGCAGCCAAGATAGAACAGCAAACACTGAAGCTTTCTTT - - TRBJ1-1 TRBV4-1 15
CASSQEVPGYEQYF TGTGCCAGCAGCCAAGAAGTTCCGGGCTACGAGCAGTACTTC - - TRBJ2-7 TRBV4-2 14
CASSLEVAQETQYF TGTGCCAGCAGCTTAGAGGTAGCCCAAGAGACCCAGTACTTC - - TRBJ2-5 TRBV7-9 14
CASSQDRSRLSGANVLTF TGTGCCAGCAGCCAAGACAGGAGCAGGCTCTCTGGGGCCAACGTCCTGACTTTC - - TRBJ2-6 TRBV4-2 18
CASSYSAGGLSEAFF TGTGCCAGCAGTTACTCAGCAGGGGGCCTCAGTGAAGCTTTCTTT - TRBD1 TRBJ1-1 TRBV6-5 15
CASSPGQGAYEQYF TGTGCCAGCAGCCCGGGACAGGGGGCCTACGAGCAGTACTTC - TRBD1 TRBJ2-7 TRBV27 14
CASSLDKTYEQYF TGTGCCAGCAGCCTTGACAAGACCTACGAGCAGTACTTC once - TRBJ2-7 TRBV27 13
CASSLGQGAYYGYTF TGTGCCAGCAGCTTAGGACAGGGGGCTTACTATGGCTACACCTTC - TRBD1 TRBJ1-2 TRBV28 15
CASSPGTGAYEQYF TGTGCCAGCAGCCCCGGGACTGGGGCCTACGAGCAGTACTTC - - TRBJ2-7 TRBV4-2 14
CSVADPRQPYNEQFF TGCAGCGTTGCAGACCCGCGACAGCCGTACAATGAGCAGTTCTTC - - TRBJ2-1 TRBV29-1 15